This T cell receptor (beta chain) was identified in a study of vaccination and CD4 T cells after COVID-19. Stated time point: late sampling 161 to 241 days after vaccination in a few convalescent patients. Treatment reported: approximately nine-day PBMC culture with coronavirus spike peptide pools or control peptides (ViraFEST assay). Cultures got half-medium changes with IL-2 on days 3 and 7. Note on this clonotype: Its target is unknown.

The CDR3 loop spans 13 amino acids. The germline V and J ends were trimmed by 6 bases and 4 bases, with 12 bases remaining between them. Germline V gives CDR1 MNHNS, CDR2 SASEGT. Sequencing of cultured CD4+ T cell DNA used the Oncomine TCR Beta short-read assay. TCRdb reprocessed the PCR reads via MiXCR and lists one record per CDR3 protein. The table includes fewer than 25,000 distinct CDR3 sequences, around two fifths detected once. The rearrangement links TRBV6-1 to TRBJ1-2, with a tentative D call TRBD1 (5 bases). This clonotype was obtained from a human donor who had recovered from COVID-19. The source was CD4+ T cells from blood, cultured in vitro, collected about 7 months after SARS-CoV-2 vaccination. CDR3 amino acids: CASSPGTGYGYTF. CDR3 DNA: TGTGCCAGCAGCCCCGGGACCGGCTATGGCTACACCTTC.